A selection of T cell receptor beta chains follows, all from one sample in a study of blood T cell repertoires in COVID-19. Using immunoSEQ multiplex PCR, the repertoire was profiled, and TCRdb retains in-frame clones only, with some absent. The repertoire holds 85,000 to 120,000 clones, under 90% seen once, with 11% to 15% in the top ten. What was sequenced was peripheral blood. These receptors were taken from a woman in her sixties with acute or convalescent COVID-19. The conserved cysteine and the conserved F or W are not part of the CDR3 here. The D gene is left open where the match is weak. The size of a clone is reported for some rows only, either as once, few or many, or as a class for expanded clones.

>TRBJ1-2|TRBV7-2|.|few
ASSPFSGVKGGYT
>TRBJ2-1|TRBV28|.|.
ASIKRVHNEQF
>TRBJ2-6|TRBV19|.|.
ASSIGRGTNSGANVLT
>TRBJ2-1|TRBV6-1|TRBD1|.
ASSEAGTGYDEQF
>TRBJ2-3|TRBV5-1|TRBD2|.
ASSAKGLAVSTDTQY
>TRBJ2-2|TRBV7-8|.|.
ASSPRQYTGELF
>TRBJ2-1|TRBV5-1|TRBD1|.
ASSFRDRGHNEQF
>TRBJ2-2|TRBV18|.|.
ASSPLGQTNTGELF
>TRBJ2-2|TRBV7-8|TRBD1|.
ASSHDRVPNTGELF
>TRBJ1-1|TRBV12-3/TRBV12-4|.|.
ASGDILNTEAF
>TRBJ1-1|TRBV18|.|.
ASSPPTGGEQAF
>TRBJ2-5|TRBV7-9|.|.
ASSFNLETQY
>TRBJ1-4|TRBV2|.|.
ASCQEGTSGKLF
>TRBJ2-7|TRBV6-1|TRBD1|.
ASSEGTGDTYEQY
>TRBJ2-2|TRBV19|.|.
ASTPRGRDKNTGELF
>TRBJ2-3|TRBV4-1|TRBD2|.
ASSRVGTSGGVTDTQY
>TRBJ1-2|TRBV6-1|.|.
ASIGDRGYT
>TRBJ1-1|TRBV6-5|.|few
ASSWGPGNTEAF
>TRBJ1-5|TRBV4-1|TRBD1|.
ASSQAGGRNQPQH
>TRBJ2-3|TRBV5-1|TRBD2|.
ASSWTSGSKDTQY
>TRBJ1-6|TRBV2|TRBD1|.
ASIGDSYNSPLH
>TRBJ2-5|TRBV5-4|.|.
ASSFRRDGETQY
>TRBJ2-5|TRBV19|TRBD2|.
ASGGSGSLKGTQY
>TRBJ1-6|TRBV9|.|.
ASSALDSNSPLH
>TRBJ2-7|TRBV27|TRBD2|few
ASSLGGEHYEQY
>TRBJ1-3|TRBV4-1|.|.
ASSRPRAGAGNTIY